Sequencing of this TCR beta chain was carried out in a study of cytomegalovirus exposure and HLA in healthy donors. Healthy bone marrow donors made up the donors. The PCR had 60 Vbeta and 13 Jbeta primers. Clones were read by immunoSEQ multiplex PCR, and TCRdb kept only the in-frame ones, dropping some. This table holds some 130,000 clones. A word on this clone: Its antigen is as yet unknown.

General study findings and limits: A later analysis by the authors found several of the most significant clusters apparently linked to common viral pathogens.

Germline assignment: CDR1 LNHNV and CDR2 YYDKDF (reference sequence). The V and J ends lost 4 bases and 1 base respectively, with 7 bases between them. This CDR3 comprises 13 residues. The chain uses TRBV15 and TRBJ1-2; D remains ambiguous. The receptor was isolated from a woman aged 40 to 55 in good health and CMV-seropositive. Sequencing used PBMCs. CDR3 in amino acids: CATSNRVNYGYTF. In DNA, the CDR3 is TGTGCCACCAGCAATCGGGTTAACTATGGCTACACCTTC.